The clone carrying this T cell receptor (beta chain) was counted at least ten times. Specified time point: before trial treatment. Patients deemed eligible presented with advanced solid tumors lacking tumor-infiltrating lymphocytes. This sample was included in a study of low-dose radiotherapy and immunotherapy resistance in tumors. Study details: A dose of 1 Gy per fraction every two weeks went to Cohort 2, totaling 13 Gy over 26 weeks. Nivolumab was given to patients as a 240 mg flat dose every two weeks, and ipilimumab at 1 mg/kg every six weeks. Both were delivered intravenously.

Primers targeting TRAV and TRBV primed first-strand cDNA, covering alpha and beta chains. With a constant-region primer and a V-primer adapter, TCRs were subjected to 20 to 25 PCR cycles of amplification. TCRdb used MiXCR to reprocess the reads, holding one entry per CDR3 protein. The sample has under 90,000 distinct CDR3 sequences, roughly 30% seen once. This CDR3 comprises 15 residues. From germline, CDR1 is SGHTS and CDR2 YDEGEE. Unmatched junction bases numbered 11, after V lost 4 bases and J lost 7 bases. The sample here was PBMCs, taken before treatment. The gene calls are TRBV5-8 and TRBJ2-5; TRBD2 matches 9 bases. The sequence derives from a female donor with ovarian cancer. CDR3: CASSPPSGNRWTQYF. CDR3 DNA: TGTGCCAGCAGCCCCCCTAGCGGGAATCGTTGGACCCAGTACTTC.